This entry lists 26 T cell receptor beta chains sequenced from one sample in a study of blood T cell repertoires in COVID-19. The table came from immunoSEQ multiplex PCR; TCRdb's copy has only in-frame clones and leaves some out. The data contain 180,000 or so clones, about 75% of them singletons. Sequenced input: peripheral blood. The receptor set was obtained from a woman aged 45-65 years with active or convalescent COVID-19.

This clone appeared a few times. The V gene is TRBV2, the J gene TRBJ1-4; TRBD1 agrees at 9 bases. This CDR3 is 15 amino acids long. The germline gives CDR1 SNHLY, CDR2 FYNNEI. Trimming took 7 bases from V and 1 from J; bases not matched to a gene: 4. CDR3 amino acids: CASNRGQGTNEKLFF. The CDR3 coding sequence is TGTGCCAGCAACAGGGGGCAGGGAACTAATGAAAAACTGTTTTTT. Combining the CDR3 with reference TRBV2 and TRBJ1-4 gives the whole variable domain EPEVTQTPSHQVTQMGQEVILRCVPISNHLYFYWYRQILGQKVEFLVSFYNNEISEKSEIFDDQFSVERPDGSNFTLKIRSTKLEDSAMYFCASNRGQGTNEKLFFGSGTQLSVL.

The chain links TRBV18 to TRBJ2-5, with TRBD1 matching 10 bases. The CDR3 is 17 amino acids. Germline V lookup: CDR1 KGHSH, CDR2 LQKENI. The junction had 12 bases not matched to a gene; V was cut back by 3 bases and J by 5 bases. Written as DNA, the CDR3 is TGTGCCAGCTCACCGTCGGGACAGGGGATCAGGGGGGAGACCCAGTACTTC. It codes for CASSPSGQGIRGETQYF.

The chain joins TRBV19 to TRBJ1-5; D uncertain. The CDR3 extends over 14 amino acids. Trimming pared 8 bases from V and 0 bases from J, leaving 11 bases between. Germline-derived CDR1 and CDR2 are LNHDA and SQIVND (reference sequence). The CDR3 region is CASSQAYSNQPQHF. The CDR3 DNA follows: TGTGCCAGTTCCCAGGCTTATAGCAATCAGCCCCAGCATTTT.

Comments on this clone: Other DNA sequences within the sample encode an identical CDR3. This chain uses TRBV20-1 with TRBJ2-7, with unresolved D. Germline values: CDR1 DFQATT, CDR2 SNEGSKA (reference sequence). This CDR3 region has 11 residues. V was trimmed by 3 bases and J by 3 bases, leaving 6 bases between them. CDR3 in DNA: TGCAGTGCTAGGGTTAGCTACGAGCAGTACTTC. Translation: CSARVSYEQYF.

Here the CDR3 reads CASSLAQTGELFF. The CDR3 nucleotides are TGTGCCAGCAGTTTAGCCCAGACCGGGGAGCTGTTTTTT. This chain joins TRBV12-3 or TRBV12-4 and TRBJ2-2; no definite D call. Trimming removed 0 bases at V and 5 bases at J, with 4 bases between. The CDR3 covers 13 residues.

This chain connects TRBV4-3 to TRBJ1-5; 7 nucleotides agree with TRBD1. The CDR3 totals 15 residues. Germline CDR1 reads LGHNA; CDR2 reads YSLEER. The V segment lost 5 bases and the J segment 3 bases; nucleotides outside the gene matches: 7. The CDR3 nucleotides read TGCGCCAGCAGCAAATACAGGGGTGACAATCAGCCCCAGCATTTT. Translation gives CASSKYRGDNQPQHF.

A single count supports this clone. The rearrangement links TRBV28 to TRBJ2-1, with TRBD2 as a possible D gene (6 bases). Deletions cut 1 base from V and 6 bases from J, with 10 bases between. The CDR3 has 14 amino acids. Germline values: CDR1 MDHEN, CDR2 SYDVKM. CDR3 region: CASSLLGTFNEQFF. As DNA, the CDR3 is TGTGCCAGCAGTTTATTGGGGACTTTCAATGAGCAGTTCTTC.

The V call is TRBV19, the J call TRBJ1-1; D is unresolved. The germline V and J ends were trimmed by 6 bases and 0 bases, with 11 bases remaining between them. This CDR3 is built from 14 residues. The germline V gene encodes CDR1 LNHDA and CDR2 SQIVND (reference sequence). The CDR3 DNA follows: TGTGCCAGTAGCGGACGGACTATGAACACTGAAGCTTTCTTT. It is translated as CASSGRTMNTEAFF.

The chain joins TRBV19 to TRBJ1-4; no clear D gene. The germline gives CDR1 LNHDA, CDR2 SQIVND (reference sequence). The CDR3 is made up of 15 amino acids. Trimming pared 6 bases from V and 5 bases from J, leaving 16 bases between. CDR3 sequence: CASSKGAGENEKLFF. CDR3 bases: TGTGCCAGTAGCAAGGGCGCTGGGGAGAATGAAAAACTGTTTTTT.

This rearrangement joins TRBV6-5 to TRBJ1-1; maybe TRBD1 (5 bases). Trimming stripped 7 bases from V and 5 bases from J, with 20 bases between. The CDR3 is 15 amino acids. Germline-derived CDR1 and CDR2 are MNHEY and SVGAGI. CDR3 DNA sequence: TGTGCCAGCATTCGACTCGGGGGGGGGTCGACTGAAGCTTTCTTT. Protein product: CASIRLGGGSTEAFF.

This chain joins TRBV30 and TRBJ2-7; the match to TRBD1 covers 9 bases. The CDR3 covers 12 residues. Germline values: CDR1 GTSNPN, CDR2 SVGIG (reference sequence). V lost 1 base to trimming and J lost 8 bases; unmatched junction nucleotides: 3. Written as DNA, the CDR3 is TGTGCCTGGAGTGGGACAGGGGACAAGCAGTACTTC. Translating it yields CAWSGTGDKQYF.

The chain recombines TRBV11-2 with TRBJ1-1, with unresolved D. V lost 0 bases and J lost 4, with 6 bases in between. This CDR3 has 13 residues. Germline CDR1 SGHAT, CDR2 FQNNGV. CDR3 sequence (DNA): TGTGCCAGCAGCTTAGAAGTCGGCACTGAAGCTTTCTTT. It specifies CASSLEVGTEAFF.

The chain has TRBV2 and TRBJ2-3, with D possibly TRBD1 on 7 matching bases. Between the trimmed V and J ends, which lost 6 bases and 3 bases, there was a span of 16 bases. CDR3 length: 15 residues. From germline, CDR1 is SNHLY and CDR2 FYNNEI. In DNA, the CDR3 is TGTGCCAGCAGCAGGGGGGCTTACGGAACAGATACGCAGTATTTT. Translation gives CASSRGAYGTDTQYF.

The gene calls are TRBV9 and TRBJ1-1; possibly TRBD1 for D (5 bases). CDR3 length: 14 amino acids. The V gene's germline CDR1 is SGDLS and CDR2 YYNGEE. With 3 bases removed from V and 1 base from J, the gap between germline ends came to 10 bases. The CDR3 DNA reads as TGTGCCAGCAGCGCTGGACACCCGAACACTGAAGCTTTCTTT. The encoded protein is CASSAGHPNTEAFF.

The rearrangement joins TRBV7-2 to TRBJ2-3; tentatively, D is TRBD1 (6 bases). Germline values: CDR1 SGHTA, CDR2 FQGNSA. Deletions cut 1 base from V and 2 bases from J, with 16 bases between. The length of the CDR3 is 17 residues. In DNA form, the CDR3 reads TGTGCCAGCAGCTTAGGAGGGGGTACATCCTACACAGATACGCAGTATTTT. Encoded protein: CASSLGGGTSYTDTQYF. The full variable domain, in which reference TRBV7-2 and TRBJ2-3 provide the parts outside the CDR3, is GAGVSQSPSNKVTEKGKDVELRCDPISGHTALYWYRQSLGQGLEFLIYFQGNSAPDKSGLPSDRFSAERTGGSVSTLTIQRTQQEDSAVYLCASSLGGGTSYTDTQYFGPGTRLTVL.

The V call is TRBV11-3, the J call TRBJ2-2, with a weak D call TRBD2 (6 bases). Trimming removed 1 base at V and 5 bases at J, with 14 bases between. Germline values: CDR1 SGHNT, CDR2 YENEEA. CDR3 length: 16 amino acids. CDR3 sequence (DNA): TGTGCCAGCAGCTTAGGTTCGGGAGCATGGACCGGGGAGCTGTTTTTT. It translates to CASSLGSGAWTGELFF.

The chain uses TRBV23-1 and TRBJ1-5; D is perhaps TRBD1 (5 bases). TRBV23-1 is an ORF; its function is uncertain. This CDR3 has 16 amino acids. The V end was cut by 6 bases, the J end by 1 base, with 16 bases between. CDR3 DNA: TGCGCCAGCAGGCCACATCCAGGGAAAAGCAATCAGCCCCAGCATTTT. Protein: CASRPHPGKSNQPQHF.

Here the CDR3 reads CASSKVRGPGELFF. The CDR3 nucleotides read TGTGCCAGCAGCAAAGTTAGGGGGCCCGGGGAGCTGTTTTTT. The chain recombines TRBV21-1 with TRBJ2-2; the table names TRBD1, a call not compared with the DNA. TRBV21-1 is deemed a pseudogene. The CDR3 totals 14 residues.

The J gene is TRBJ1-3, the V gene TRBV12-5; 9 nucleotides agree with TRBD1. CDR1 is LGHNT and CDR2 is FRNRAP in the germline V gene. The CDR3 has 17 residues. V shed 5 bases, J shed 0 bases, and the junction held 8 bases outside the gene matches. CDR3 DNA sequence: TGTGCTAGTGGTCCCTCGACAGGGGGGCTCTCTGGAAACACCATATATTTT. This translates into CASGPSTGGLSGNTIYF.

The chain carries TRBV21-1 and TRBJ1-3. TRBV21-1 is a recognized pseudogene. The CDR3 has 17 residues. As DNA, the CDR3 is TGTGCCAGCAGCGAGGAGCGGGCTTGCTCAACGGTGGACACCATATATTTT. Translation gives CASSEERACSTVDTIYF.

The J gene is TRBJ2-3, the V gene TRBV7-9; weak D call: TRBD1 (6 bases). V was cut by 0 bases and J by 7 bases, with 8 bases left in between. Germline V gene lookup returns CDR1 SEHNR and CDR2 FQNEAQ (reference sequence). The CDR3 consists of 13 residues. The CDR3 protein is CASSLARGYTQYF. The CDR3 DNA sequence: TGTGCCAGCAGCTTAGCGAGGGGGTATACGCAGTATTTT.

This clone came up once. The CDR3, as DNA: TGTGCCAGTAGTAGCGGGCCTAGGTGGGACTACGAGCAGTACTTC. It yields the protein CASSSGPRWDYEQYF. The chain employs TRBV19 and TRBJ2-7; D perhaps matches TRBD2 (5 bases). Germline V gene sequence: CDR1 LNHDA, CDR2 SQIVND (reference sequence). This CDR3 spans 15 amino acids. V was pared by 4 bases and J by 3 bases, with 16 bases between.

The rearrangement uses TRBV6-5 and TRBJ1-2; D not resolved. CDR3 length: 12 residues. CDR1 and CDR2 from the germline V gene are MNHEY and SVGAGI. V was pared by 8 bases and J by 7 bases, with 14 bases between. The CDR3 here is CASEGLIGGYTF. The CDR3, as DNA: TGTGCCAGCGAGGGCCTGATCGGTGGCTACACCTTC.

This clone showed up just a few times. The chain employs TRBV30 and TRBJ1-6; D gene ambiguous. Between the trimmed V and J ends, which lost 1 base and 6 bases, there was a span of 10 bases. Germline V gene data show CDR1 as GTSNPN and CDR2 as SVGIG (reference sequence). CDR3 length equals 14 residues. The CDR3 sequence is CAWSGDTFNSPLHF. The DNA for the CDR3 is TGTGCCTGGAGTGGTGACACTTTTAATTCACCCCTCCACTTT.

This CDR3 reads CASSQDLWTSDYEQYF. The CDR3 DNA is TGTGCCAGCAGCCAAGATCTCTGGACTAGCGATTACGAGCAGTACTTC. The chain has TRBV4-2 and TRBJ2-7, with 9 positions matching TRBD2. Trimming removed 0 bases from V and 4 bases from J; junction bases left unmatched: 7. The CDR3 contains 16 residues. The germline gives CDR1 LGHNA, CDR2 YNFKEQ.

The J gene is TRBJ2-1, the V gene TRBV18, with D perhaps TRBD2 (6 bases). The CDR3 is 15 residues long. The germline CDR1 and CDR2 sequences are KGHSH and LQKENI. Trimming stripped 4 bases from V and 0 bases from J, with 10 bases between. The chain's CDR3 is CASSLSGSSYNEQFF. CDR3 DNA sequence: TGTGCCAGCTCACTTAGCGGAAGCTCCTACAATGAGCAGTTCTTC.